This T cell receptor (beta chain) was captured by sequencing in a study of response to subunit inactivated influenza vaccine. Study outcomes and limitations: The authors suggested that few new T cells are recruited per seasonal influenza vaccination.

TCRdb reanalysed the RT-PCR reads using MiXCR and keeps one entry per CDR3 protein. The sample has about 480,000 distinct CDR3 sequences, about 10% seen once; the top ten hold 9.5% to 15%. On this clonotype: The antigen remains unidentified.

This receptor was obtained from a middle-aged man who received an inactivated influenza vaccine. The sample consisted of PBMCs from blood, taken more than 35 days after vaccination.

The CDR3 DNA reads TGTGCCAGCAGCTTAACTCGCGGGACAGAAATCCTGGGCAACGAGCAGTACTTC. Its protein product is CASSLTRGTEILGNEQYF. The V and J genes are TRBV7-6 and TRBJ2-7; D may be TRBD1 (7 bases). With 2 bases removed from V and 5 bases from J, the gap between germline ends came to 25 bases. Germline assignment: CDR1 SGHVS and CDR2 FNYEAQ. The length of the CDR3 is 18 residues. Filled out from reference TRBV7-6 and TRBJ2-7, the complete variable domain reads GAGVSQSPRYKVTKRGQDVALRCDPISGHVSLYWYRQALGQGPEFLTYFNYEAQQDKSGLPNDRFSAERPEGSISTLTIQRTEQRDSAMYRCASSLTRGTEILGNEQYFGPGTRLTVT.